This paragraph covers one T cell receptor (beta chain) sequence. What it binds is not known. The data were obtained in a study of T cell repertoires in ileal Crohn's disease. Study-wide context: 30% to 40% were active smokers at surgery; median disease duration was approximately 8.5 years. General study points: Compared with non-smokers, active smokers at surgery showed more clonal expansions.

TCRB immunosequencing input was around 460 nanograms of biopsy DNA per sample. Repertoires were generated with immunoSEQ multiplex PCR, while TCRdb's copy carries only in-frame clones and drops some. This table has about 5,400 clones, more than 75% appearing once. The receptor's source is an adult with Crohn's disease. The sequencing sample was made of ileal tissue.

The CDR3, as DNA: TGTGCCAGCAGCTTCGGGGCAGGAGTTAATGAAAAACTGTTTTTT. This codes for CASSFGAGVNEKLFF. V and J are TRBV7-6 and TRBJ1-4; D possibly corresponds to TRBD1 (5 bases). This CDR3 is built from 15 residues. The V end was cut by 3 bases, the J end by 4 bases, with 12 bases between. The germline V gene encodes CDR1 SGHVS and CDR2 FNYEAQ.